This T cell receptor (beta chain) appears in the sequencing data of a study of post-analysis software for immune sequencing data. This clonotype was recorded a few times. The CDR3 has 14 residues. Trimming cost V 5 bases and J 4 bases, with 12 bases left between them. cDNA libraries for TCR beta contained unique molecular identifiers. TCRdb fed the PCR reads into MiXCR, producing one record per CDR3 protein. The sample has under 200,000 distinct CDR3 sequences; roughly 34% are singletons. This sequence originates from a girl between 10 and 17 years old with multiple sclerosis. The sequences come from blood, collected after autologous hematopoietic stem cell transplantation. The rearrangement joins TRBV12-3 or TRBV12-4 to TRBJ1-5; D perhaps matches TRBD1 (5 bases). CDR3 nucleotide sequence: TGTGCCAGCAGTCGACAGCTATTAAATCAGCCCCAGCATTTT. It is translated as CASSRQLLNQPQHF.